This passage covers 24 T cell receptor beta chains from one sample sequenced in a study of CD8+ T cells in alopecia areata (dated by TCRdb to the late 2010s). Receptor amplification or capture employed the immunoSEQ multiplex PCR assay. RNA was extracted from all samples and reverse transcribed into cDNA, which served as template for TCR sequencing. The source is immuneACCESS, and TCRdb retained only in-frame sequences with V and J called. Part of the clones is not carried over; for the studies checked, unresolved V genes explain less than half of this, and the remainder is unexplained. Here the sample has fewer than 200,000 clones; roughly 58% occur a single time. Approximately 16% of the sample comes from the top ten. This sample's treatment or condition label indicates: oral pan-JAK inhibitor, 5-10 mg twice daily. The sample here was CD4+ T cells sorted from blood, taken at approximately week 60, from a patient treated with tofacitinib. These receptors were collected from a human donor with alopecia areata.

This clone was seen a handful of times. The V and J genes are TRBV28 and TRBJ1-1; 8 bases are shared with TRBD1. V shed 6 bases and J 11 bases; nucleotides not matched to a gene: 5. Germline V CDR1 and CDR2: MDHEN, SYDVKM. The CDR3 loop spans 11 amino acids. CDR3 sequence: CASSRDRRAFF. CDR3 sequence (DNA): TGTGCCAGCAGCCGGGACAGGCGGGCTTTCTTT.

The genes are TRBV2 and TRBJ1-5, with 8 bases lining up with TRBD1. Germline loops: CDR1 SNHLY, CDR2 FYNNEI. V lost 2 bases, J lost 6 bases, and 3 bases stayed unmatched. The length of the CDR3 is 14 residues. The CDR3 loop reads CASSEQGQVQPQHF. The CDR3 coding sequence is TGTGCCAGCAGTGAACAGGGACAGGTTCAGCCCCAGCATTTT. Supplemented by reference TRBV2 and TRBJ1-5, the full variable domain reads EPEVTQTPSHQVTQMGQEVILRCVPISNHLYFYWYRQILGQKVEFLVSFYNNEISEKSEIFDDQFSVERPDGSNFTLKIRSTKLEDSAMYFCASSEQGQVQPQHFGDGTRLSIL.

The genes are TRBV5-4 and TRBJ2-3; D perhaps matches TRBD2 (6 bases). The V end was cut by 3 bases, the J end by 1 base, with 12 bases between. Germline V gene sequence: CDR1 SGHNT, CDR2 YYREEE (reference sequence). The CDR3 consists of 15 residues. CDR3 sequence reads: CASSSPGGGTDTQYF. The CDR3 region has the DNA TGTGCCAGCAGCTCCCCCGGAGGGGGCACAGATACGCAGTATTTT.

V gene TRBV27 combines with J gene TRBJ2-3; D gene unclear. The ends were cut back, 4 bases at V and 1 base at J, with 9 bases in the middle. The CDR3 has 14 residues. Per the germline V gene, CDR1 is MNHEY and CDR2 is SMNVEV (reference sequence). CDR3 sequence (DNA): TGTGCCAGCAGTTCCGGTTACCGCACAGATACGCAGTATTTT. It encodes CASSSGYRTDTQYF.

The rearrangement uses TRBV19 and TRBJ2-5, with D perhaps TRBD1 or TRBD2 (5 bases each). V was shortened by 1 base and J by 5 bases, with 14 bases between the two germline ends. CDR3 length: 15 amino acids. From germline, CDR1 is LNHDA and CDR2 SQIVND (reference sequence). The CDR3: CASSIAEGMGETQYF. Written as DNA, the CDR3 is TGTGCCAGTAGTATAGCTGAGGGGATGGGGGAGACCCAGTACTTC.

The chain is built from TRBV6-1 and TRBJ2-7; D is possibly TRBD1 or TRBD2 (6 bases each). CDR1 and CDR2 (germline): MNHNS, SASEGT. Trimming took 7 bases from V and 0 from J, leaving 16 bases between them. This CDR3 contains 15 residues. The CDR3 sequence is CASTQAGHLSYEQYF. The DNA of the CDR3 is TGTGCCAGCACCCAGGCGGGACACCTCTCCTACGAGCAGTACTTC.

This chain joins TRBV19 and TRBJ1-5, with D uncertain. Trimming stripped 3 bases from V and 7 bases from J, with 7 bases between. Germline CDR1 is LNHDA and CDR2 is SQIVND (reference sequence). This CDR3 is built from 12 residues. The CDR3 DNA reads as TGTGCCAGTAGTATTGGCCGGCAGCCCCAGCATTTT. It codes for CASSIGRQPQHF.

The genes are TRBV7-9 and TRBJ2-7; D is unresolved. The germline V gene has CDR1 SEHNR and CDR2 FQNEAQ (reference sequence). The CDR3 loop spans 16 amino acids. Trimming removed 5 bases at V and 2 bases at J, with 19 bases between. The CDR3 sequence is CASSPHALNGAYEQYF. The CDR3 coding sequence is TGTGCCAGCAGCCCTCACGCCCTTAATGGCGCCTACGAGCAGTACTTC.

The rearrangement uses TRBV29-1 and TRBJ1-2; D is ambiguous. Per the germline V gene, CDR1 is SQVTM and CDR2 is ANQGSEA. CDR3 size: 13 residues. Trimming removed 7 bases at V and 4 bases at J, with 16 bases between. This CDR3 reads CSATHRALYGYTF. DNA of the CDR3: TGCAGCGCGACCCACAGAGCTCTCTATGGCTACACCTTC. Variable domain in full (rest from reference TRBV29-1 and TRBJ1-2): SAVISQKPSRDICQRGTSLTIQCQVDSQVTMMFWYRQQPGQSLTLIATANQGSEATYESGFVIDKFPISRPNLTFSTLTVSNMSPEDSSIYLCSATHRALYGYTFGSGTRLTVV.

This clone was counted between two and nine times. The V and J genes are TRBV29-1 and TRBJ1-2, with D possibly TRBD1 on 5 matching bases. Trimming removed 4 bases from V and 7 bases from J, with 13 bases in between. Germline V lookup: CDR1 SQVTM, CDR2 ANQGSEA. This CDR3 region has 12 residues. CDR3 amino acids: CSVATELGGYTF. CDR3 sequence (DNA): TGCAGCGTTGCGACAGAATTAGGTGGCTACACCTTC.

The chain is built from TRBV27 and TRBJ1-2; D gene unclear. Trimming shortened V by 8 bases and J by 1 base, and 17 bases separated the two germline ends. The CDR3 length is 15 residues. Germline V gene lookup returns CDR1 MNHEY and CDR2 SMNVEV (reference sequence). CDR3 region: CASSLGHGNNYGYTF. The CDR3 DNA follows: TGTGCCAGCTCCCTTGGGCACGGGAATAACTATGGCTACACCTTC.

The chain joins TRBV7-2 to TRBJ2-5; D unclear. V shed 5 bases and J shed 1 base, with 5 bases lying between them. This CDR3 is built from 12 residues. CDR1 and CDR2 from the germline V gene are SGHTA and FQGNSA. The CDR3 DNA sequence: TGTGCCAGCAGCCCCCTCCAAGAGACCCAGTACTTC. Translating gives CASSPLQETQYF.

V usage is TRBV6-6 and J usage is TRBJ1-1; 8 bases match TRBD1. This CDR3 region has 15 residues. CDR1 is MNHNY and CDR2 is SVGAGI in the germline V gene (reference sequence). With 7 bases clipped from V and 6 bases from J, the junction kept 13 bases outside the gene matches. Written as DNA, the CDR3 is TGTGCCAGCACCGGCCGGACAGGGCTGGCCGCTGAAGCTTTCTTT. The encoded protein is CASTGRTGLAAEAFF.

CDR3 bases: TGTGCCACCAGCACCACGGGAGTAAATTCACCCCTCCACTTT. Its translation is CATSTTGVNSPLHF. The chain uses TRBV15 and TRBJ1-6; D call uncertain. This CDR3 is 14 amino acids long. Between the trimmed V and J ends, which lost 4 bases and 7 bases, there was a span of 11 bases. The germline V gene has CDR1 LNHNV and CDR2 YYDKDF (reference sequence).

The J gene is TRBJ2-1, the V gene TRBV7-3, with D tentatively TRBD2 (7 bases). The CDR3 spans 14 residues. Trimming removed 2 bases at V and 5 bases at J, with 10 bases between. CDR1 and CDR2 from the germline V gene are SGHTA and FQGTGA. The CDR3 region is CASSLAGANNEQFF. In DNA, the CDR3 is TGTGCCAGCAGCTTAGCGGGGGCCAACAATGAGCAGTTCTTC.

This sequence joins TRBV20-1 and TRBJ1-4, with D possibly TRBD1 on 5 matching bases. Germline V CDR1 and CDR2: DFQATT, SNEGSKA (reference sequence). Trimming shortened V by 6 bases and J by 12 bases, and 11 bases separated the two germline ends. The CDR3 totals 10 residues. The CDR3 region has the DNA TGCAGTGCCGACCGGGGGGAACTGTTTTTT. Its protein product is CSADRGELFF.

CDR3 amino acids: CASSHGSEAFF. The DNA of the CDR3 is TGTGCCAGCAGCCATGGATCTGAAGCTTTCTTT. This chain uses TRBV14 with TRBJ1-1; no reliable D call. V was shortened by 3 bases and J by 6 bases, with 5 bases between the two germline ends. The CDR3 runs to 11 residues. Germline V gives CDR1 SGHDN, CDR2 FVKESK.

This clone was detected only a few times. The chain uses TRBV7-8 and TRBJ2-7, with 10 bases aligning to TRBD1. From germline, CDR1 is SGHVS and CDR2 FQNEAQ. The CDR3 totals 15 residues. V lost 1 base, J lost 7 bases, and 7 bases stayed unmatched. Here the CDR3 reads CASSLGGTGVEEQYF. CDR3 bases: TGTGCCAGCAGCTTAGGAGGGACAGGGGTCGAGGAGCAGTACTTC.

This rearrangement joins TRBV5-1 to TRBJ2-3, with 10 bases fitting TRBD1. The V segment lost 7 bases and the J segment 4 bases; nucleotides outside the gene matches: 3. This CDR3 contains 13 residues. Germline V lookup: CDR1 SGHRS, CDR2 YFSETQ. The DNA for the CDR3 is TGCGCCAGCGAGACAGGGGGCTCAGATACGCAGTATTTT. This sequence encodes CASETGGSDTQYF.

This clone was observed a single time. For the CDR3, the DNA is TGTGCCAGCACCCTCCGGACAGGGGGCATCACAGATACGCAGTATTTT. Its protein product is CASTLRTGGITDTQYF. The chain employs TRBV7-2 and TRBJ2-3, with TRBD1 matching 11 bases. With 7 bases clipped from V and 2 bases from J, the junction kept 8 bases outside the gene matches. The CDR3 totals 16 residues. The germline CDR1 and CDR2 sequences are SGHTA and FQGNSA.

The chain recombines TRBV5-1 with TRBJ2-4; 7 nucleotides line up with TRBD1. The germline CDR1 and CDR2 sequences are SGHRS and YFSETQ. The V segment lost 0 bases and the J segment 7 bases; nucleotides outside the gene matches: 1. This CDR3 has 13 residues. The CDR3 DNA sequence: TGCGCCAGCAGCTTGGTACAGGGGAACATTCAGTACTTC. It encodes CASSLVQGNIQYF.

Turning to this clone: One junction end disagrees with the germline gene, perhaps due to a read error. The chain combines TRBV7-3 with TRBJ2-2, with D maybe TRBD2 (6 bases). This CDR3 has 15 amino acids. CDR1 SGHTA and CDR2 FQGTGA come from the germline V gene. The CDR3 bases are TGTGCCAGCAGACCTCCGGGACTCAACATCGGGGAGCTGTTTTTT. Protein: CASRPPGLNIGELFF.

This clone was counted only a few times. The CDR3 nucleotides are TGTGCCAGTAGCCCCACAAGCACAGATACGCAGTATTTT. Translating gives CASSPTSTDTQYF. The chain has TRBV19 and TRBJ2-3, with D uncertain. V lost 6 bases and J 0 bases, leaving 7 bases between the germline ends. Germline CDR1 LNHDA, CDR2 SQIVND (reference sequence). CDR3 length: 13 residues. Combining the CDR3 with reference TRBV19 and TRBJ2-3 gives the whole variable domain DGGITQSPKYLFRKEGQNVTLSCEQNLNHDAMYWYRQDPGQGLRLIYYSQIVNDFQKGDIAEGYSVSREKKESFPLTVTSAQKNPTAFYLCASSPTSTDTQYFGPGTRLTVL.

This chain connects TRBV30 to TRBJ2-2; D is ambiguous. The CDR3 runs to 15 residues. The germline CDR1 and CDR2 sequences are GTSNPN and SVGIG (reference sequence). The V end was cut by 0 bases, the J end by 5 bases, with 13 bases between. CDR3 DNA sequence: TGTGCCTGGAGTGTAAGAGGCCCGAGGACCGGGGAGCTGTTTTTT. The encoded protein is CAWSVRGPRTGELFF.